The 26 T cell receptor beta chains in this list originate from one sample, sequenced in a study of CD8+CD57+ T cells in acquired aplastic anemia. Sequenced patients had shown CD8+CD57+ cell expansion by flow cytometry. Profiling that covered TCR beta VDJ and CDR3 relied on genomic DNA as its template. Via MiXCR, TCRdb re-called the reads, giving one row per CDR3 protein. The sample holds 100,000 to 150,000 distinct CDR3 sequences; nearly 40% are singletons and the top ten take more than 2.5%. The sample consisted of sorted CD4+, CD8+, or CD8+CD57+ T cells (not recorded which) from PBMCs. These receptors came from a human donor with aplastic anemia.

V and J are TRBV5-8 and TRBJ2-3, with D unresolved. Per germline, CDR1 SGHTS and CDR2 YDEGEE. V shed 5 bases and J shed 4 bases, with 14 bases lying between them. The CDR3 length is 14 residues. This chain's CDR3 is CASSSLDKSDTQYF. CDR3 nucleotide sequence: TGTGCCAGCAGTTCCTTAGACAAGTCAGATACGCAGTATTTT.

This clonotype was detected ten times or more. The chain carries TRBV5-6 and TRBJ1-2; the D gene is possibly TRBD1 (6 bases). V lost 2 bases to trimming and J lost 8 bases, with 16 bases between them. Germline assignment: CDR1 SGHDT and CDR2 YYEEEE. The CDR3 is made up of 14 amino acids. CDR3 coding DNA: TGTGCCAGCAGCTTTTCACAGGGCGTCGGGGGCTACACCTTC. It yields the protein CASSFSQGVGGYTF.

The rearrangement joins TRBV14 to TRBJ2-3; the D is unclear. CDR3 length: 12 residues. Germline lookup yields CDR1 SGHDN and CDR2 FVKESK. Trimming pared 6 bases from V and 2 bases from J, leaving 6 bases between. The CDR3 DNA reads TGTGCCAGCAGTTGGTCCACAGATACGCAGTATTTT. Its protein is CASSWSTDTQYF. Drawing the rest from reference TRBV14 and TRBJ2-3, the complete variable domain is EAGVTQFPSHSVIEKGQTVTLRCDPISGHDNLYWYRRVMGKEIKFLLHFVKESKQDESGMPNNRFLAERTGGTYSTLKVQPAELEDSGVYFCASSWSTDTQYFGPGTRLTVL.

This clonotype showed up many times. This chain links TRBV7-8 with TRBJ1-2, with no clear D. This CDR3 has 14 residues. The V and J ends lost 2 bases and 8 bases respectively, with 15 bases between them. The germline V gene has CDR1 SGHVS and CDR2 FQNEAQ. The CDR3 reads CASSLTRSEGGYTF. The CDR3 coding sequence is TGTGCCAGCAGCTTAACCAGGTCAGAGGGAGGCTACACCTTC.

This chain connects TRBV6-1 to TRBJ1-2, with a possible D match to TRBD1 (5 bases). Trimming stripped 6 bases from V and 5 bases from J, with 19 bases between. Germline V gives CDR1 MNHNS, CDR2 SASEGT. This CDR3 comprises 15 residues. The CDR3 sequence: CASSEHWGSSYGYTF. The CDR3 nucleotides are TGTGCCAGCAGCGAACACTGGGGCAGCAGTTATGGCTACACCTTC.

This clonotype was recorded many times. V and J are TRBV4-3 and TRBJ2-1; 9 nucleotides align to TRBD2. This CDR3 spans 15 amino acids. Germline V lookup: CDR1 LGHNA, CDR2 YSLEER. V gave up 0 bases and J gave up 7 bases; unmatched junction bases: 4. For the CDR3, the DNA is TGCGCCAGCAGCCAAGATCCAGCGGGGGGAAATGAGCAGTTCTTC. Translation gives CASSQDPAGGNEQFF.

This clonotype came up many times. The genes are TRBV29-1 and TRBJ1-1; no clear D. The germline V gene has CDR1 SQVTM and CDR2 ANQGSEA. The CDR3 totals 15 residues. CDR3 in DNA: TGCACCTCACTGATACCGGGAAGGGAGGGAACTGAAGCTTTCTTT. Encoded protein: CTSLIPGREGTEAFF. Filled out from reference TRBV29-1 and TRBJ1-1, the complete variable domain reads SAVISQKPSRDICQRGTSLTIQCQVDSQVTMMFWYRQQPGQSLTLIATANQGSEATYESGFVIDKFPISRPNLTFSTLTVSNMSPEDSSIYLCTSLIPGREGTEAFFGQGTRLTVV.

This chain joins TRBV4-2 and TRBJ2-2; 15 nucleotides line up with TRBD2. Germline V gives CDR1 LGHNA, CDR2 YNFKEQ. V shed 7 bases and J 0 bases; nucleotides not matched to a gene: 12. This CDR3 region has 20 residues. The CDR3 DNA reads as TGTGCCAGCAACTCTCCCCCCGGGACTAGCGGGGGGTCGAACACCGGGGAGCTGTTTTTT. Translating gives CASNSPPGTSGGSNTGELFF.

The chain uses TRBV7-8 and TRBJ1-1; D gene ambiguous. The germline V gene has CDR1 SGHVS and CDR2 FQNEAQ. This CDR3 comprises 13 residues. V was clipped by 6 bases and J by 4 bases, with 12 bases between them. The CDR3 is CASSLRWGTEAFF. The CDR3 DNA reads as TGTGCCAGCAGTCTCCGTTGGGGCACTGAAGCTTTCTTT.

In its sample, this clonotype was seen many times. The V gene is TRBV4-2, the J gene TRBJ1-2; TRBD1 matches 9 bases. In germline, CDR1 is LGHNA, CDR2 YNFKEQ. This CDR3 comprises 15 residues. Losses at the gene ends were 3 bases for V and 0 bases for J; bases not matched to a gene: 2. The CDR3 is CASSQGTGSNYGYTF. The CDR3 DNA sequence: TGTGCCAGCAGCCAGGGGACAGGGTCTAACTATGGCTACACCTTC.

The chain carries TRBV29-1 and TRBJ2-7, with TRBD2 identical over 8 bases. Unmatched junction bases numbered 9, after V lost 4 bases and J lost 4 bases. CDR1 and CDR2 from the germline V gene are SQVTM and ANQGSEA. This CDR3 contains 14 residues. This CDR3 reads CSVGLAGTAYEQYF. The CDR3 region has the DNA TGCAGCGTTGGGTTAGCGGGGACGGCTTACGAGCAGTACTTC.

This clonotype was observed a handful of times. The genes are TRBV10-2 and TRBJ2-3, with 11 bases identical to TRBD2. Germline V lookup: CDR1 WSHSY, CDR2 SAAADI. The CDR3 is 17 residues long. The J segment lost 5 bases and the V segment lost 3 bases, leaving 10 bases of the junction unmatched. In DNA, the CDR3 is TGCGCCAGCAGTGATCAGTCTAGCGGGGGGCTGGTAGATACGCAGTATTTT. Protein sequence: CASSDQSSGGLVDTQYF.

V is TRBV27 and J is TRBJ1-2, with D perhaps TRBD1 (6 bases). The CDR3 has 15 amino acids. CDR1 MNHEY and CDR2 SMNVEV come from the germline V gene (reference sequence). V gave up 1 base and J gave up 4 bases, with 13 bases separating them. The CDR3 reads CASSLFNRAGYGYTF. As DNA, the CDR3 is TGTGCCAGCAGTTTATTTAACAGGGCAGGCTATGGCTACACCTTC.

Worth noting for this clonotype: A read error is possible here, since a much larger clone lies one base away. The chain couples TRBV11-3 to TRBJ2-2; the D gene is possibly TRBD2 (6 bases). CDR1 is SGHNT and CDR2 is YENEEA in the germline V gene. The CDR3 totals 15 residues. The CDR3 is CAGSLEAGRTGELFF. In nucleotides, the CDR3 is TGTGCCGGCAGCTTAGAGGCAGGGAGGACCGGGGAGCTGTTTTTT.

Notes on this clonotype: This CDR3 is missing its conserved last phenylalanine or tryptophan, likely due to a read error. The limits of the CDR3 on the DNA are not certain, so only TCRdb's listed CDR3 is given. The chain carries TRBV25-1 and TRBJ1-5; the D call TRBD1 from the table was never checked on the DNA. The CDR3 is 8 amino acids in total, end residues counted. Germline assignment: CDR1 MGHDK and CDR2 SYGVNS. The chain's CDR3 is CASSECPG.

In nucleotides, the CDR3 is TGCAGTGCTAGACGTGGGGCCACAGATACGCAGTATTTT. Amino acid sequence: CSARRGATDTQYF. The chain combines TRBV20-1 with TRBJ2-3; the D gene is possibly TRBD1 (5 bases). CDR3 length equals 13 residues. The V end lost 2 bases, the J end lost 2 bases, and 8 bases lay between the germline ends. CDR1 is DFQATT and CDR2 is SNEGSKA in the germline V gene (reference sequence).

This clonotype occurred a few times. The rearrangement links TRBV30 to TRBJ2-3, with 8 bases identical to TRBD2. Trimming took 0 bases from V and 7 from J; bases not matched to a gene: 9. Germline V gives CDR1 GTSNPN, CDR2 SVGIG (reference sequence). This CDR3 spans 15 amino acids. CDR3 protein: CAWSVSGGGLHTQYF. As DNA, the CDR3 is TGTGCCTGGAGTGTGAGCGGGGGCGGCCTCCATACGCAGTATTTT.

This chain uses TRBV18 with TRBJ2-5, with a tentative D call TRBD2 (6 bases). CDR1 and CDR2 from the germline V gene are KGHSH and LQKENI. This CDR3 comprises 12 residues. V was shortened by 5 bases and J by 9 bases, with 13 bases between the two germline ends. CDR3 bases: TGTGCCAGCTCAGAGGGAGGCGAGTCCCAGTACTTC. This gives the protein CASSEGGESQYF.

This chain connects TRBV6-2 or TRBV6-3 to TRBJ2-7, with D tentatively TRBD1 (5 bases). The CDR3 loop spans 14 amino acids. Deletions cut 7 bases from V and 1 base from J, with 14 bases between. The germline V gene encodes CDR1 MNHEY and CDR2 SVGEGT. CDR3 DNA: TGTGCCAGCACCAAGAGGACACCTTCCTACGAGCAGTACTTC. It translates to CASTKRTPSYEQYF.

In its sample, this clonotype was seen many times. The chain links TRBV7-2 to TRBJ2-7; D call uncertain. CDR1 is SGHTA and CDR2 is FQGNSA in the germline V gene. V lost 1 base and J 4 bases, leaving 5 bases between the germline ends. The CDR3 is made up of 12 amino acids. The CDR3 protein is CASSLVGYEQYF. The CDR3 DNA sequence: TGTGCCAGCAGCTTAGTGGGATACGAGCAGTACTTC.

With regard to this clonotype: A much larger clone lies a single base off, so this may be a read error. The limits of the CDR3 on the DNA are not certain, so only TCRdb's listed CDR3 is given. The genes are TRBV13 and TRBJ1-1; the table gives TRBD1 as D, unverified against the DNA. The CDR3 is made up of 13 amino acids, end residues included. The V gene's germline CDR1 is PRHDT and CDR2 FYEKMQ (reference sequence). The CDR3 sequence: CASSWGQGAEALF.

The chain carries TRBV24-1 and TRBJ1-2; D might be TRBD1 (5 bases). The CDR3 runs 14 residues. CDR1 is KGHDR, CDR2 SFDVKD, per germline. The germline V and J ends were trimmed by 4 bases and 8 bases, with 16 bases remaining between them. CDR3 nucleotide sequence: TGTGCCACCAGTGAACGGGGCAGGGCTATCGGCTACACCTTC. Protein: CATSERGRAIGYTF.

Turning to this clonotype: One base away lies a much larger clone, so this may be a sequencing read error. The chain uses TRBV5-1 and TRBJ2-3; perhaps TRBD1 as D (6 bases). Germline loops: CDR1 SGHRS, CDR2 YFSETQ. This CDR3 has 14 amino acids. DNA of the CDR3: TGCGCCAGCAGCTTGGTTGGGGGCACAGATACGCGGTATTTT. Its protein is CASSLVGGTDTRYF.

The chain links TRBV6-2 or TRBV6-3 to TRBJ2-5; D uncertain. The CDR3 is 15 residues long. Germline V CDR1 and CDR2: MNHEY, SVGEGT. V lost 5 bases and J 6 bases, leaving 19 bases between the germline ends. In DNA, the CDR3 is TGTGCCAGCAGTCAACCACAAATAGCTAGGCAGACCCAGTACTTC. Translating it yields CASSQPQIARQTQYF.

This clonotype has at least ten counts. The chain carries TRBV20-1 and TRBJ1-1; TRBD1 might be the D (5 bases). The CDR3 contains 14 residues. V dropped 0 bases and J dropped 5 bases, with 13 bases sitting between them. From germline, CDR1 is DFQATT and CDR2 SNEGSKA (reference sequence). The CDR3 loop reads CSARDAGLRTEAFF. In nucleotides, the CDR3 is TGCAGTGCTAGAGATGCGGGGCTGCGAACTGAAGCTTTCTTT.

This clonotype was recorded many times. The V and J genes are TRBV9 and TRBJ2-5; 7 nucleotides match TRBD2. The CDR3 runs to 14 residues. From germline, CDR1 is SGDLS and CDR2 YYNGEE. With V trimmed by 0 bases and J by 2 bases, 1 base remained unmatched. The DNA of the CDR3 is TGTGCCAGCAGCGTAGGGGGACTACAAGAGACCCAGTACTTC. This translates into CASSVGGLQETQYF. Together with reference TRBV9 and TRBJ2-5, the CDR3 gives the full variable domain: DSGVTQTPKHLITATGQRVTLRCSPRSGDLSVYWYQQSLDQGLQFLIQYYNGEERAKGNILERFSAQQFPDLHSELNLSSLELGDSALYFCASSVGGLQETQYFGPGTRLLVL.